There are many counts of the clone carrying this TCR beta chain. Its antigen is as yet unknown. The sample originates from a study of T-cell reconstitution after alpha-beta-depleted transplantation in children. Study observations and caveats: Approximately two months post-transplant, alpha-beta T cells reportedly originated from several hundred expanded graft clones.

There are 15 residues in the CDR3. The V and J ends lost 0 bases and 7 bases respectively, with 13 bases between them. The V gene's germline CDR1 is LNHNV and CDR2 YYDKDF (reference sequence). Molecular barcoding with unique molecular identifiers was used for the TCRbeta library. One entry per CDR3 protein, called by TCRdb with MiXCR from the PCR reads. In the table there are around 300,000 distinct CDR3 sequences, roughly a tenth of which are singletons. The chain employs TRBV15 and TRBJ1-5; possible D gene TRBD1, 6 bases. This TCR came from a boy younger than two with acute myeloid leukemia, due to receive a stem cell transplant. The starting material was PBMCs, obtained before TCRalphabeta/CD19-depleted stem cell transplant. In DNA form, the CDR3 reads TGTGCCACCAGCAGAGATCCAGGGAGGGGGCAGCCCCAGCATTTT. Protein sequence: CATSRDPGRGQPQHF.